The clone carrying this T cell receptor (beta chain) showed up just a few times. The authors prepared the TCRbeta library with unique molecular identifiers. TCRdb reprocessed the PCR reads via MiXCR and lists one record per CDR3 protein. The data contain about 610,000 distinct CDR3 sequences, roughly a tenth of them seen just once; the ten biggest clones take up less than 5%. The data were taken from a study of T-cell reconstitution after alpha-beta-depleted transplantation in children. The CDR3 has 16 amino acids. Germline V gene sequence: CDR1 MRHNA, CDR2 SNTAGT. With V trimmed by 0 bases and J by 4 bases, 4 bases remained unmatched.

Source: PBMCs from the stem cell graft donor, taken from the stem cell graft. V usage is TRBV6-4 and J usage is TRBJ2-1; 9 positions agree with TRBD2. The TCR sequence derives from a human donor who donated a stem cell graft to a child with acute myeloid leukemia. CDR3 bases: TGTGCCAGCAGTGACTCGGGCGGGAGGGGGTACAATGAGCAGTTCTTC. Its protein is CASSDSGGRGYNEQFF.